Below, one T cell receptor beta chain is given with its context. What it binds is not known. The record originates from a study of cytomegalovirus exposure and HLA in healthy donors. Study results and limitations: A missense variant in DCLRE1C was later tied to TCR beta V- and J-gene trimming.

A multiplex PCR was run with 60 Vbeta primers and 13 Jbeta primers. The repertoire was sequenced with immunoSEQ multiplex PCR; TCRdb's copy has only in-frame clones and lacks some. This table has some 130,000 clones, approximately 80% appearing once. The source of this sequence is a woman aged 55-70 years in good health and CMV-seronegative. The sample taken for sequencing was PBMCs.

The CDR3 loop reads CASRASGTTRSAIYF. The CDR3 DNA reads as TGTGCCAGCAGGGCCAGCGGGACAACTCGATCGGCCATATATTTT. The chain links TRBV2 to TRBJ1-3; D might be TRBD1 (6 bases). Germline CDR1 is SNHLY and CDR2 is FYNNEI. This CDR3 is built from 15 residues. V lost 6 bases and J 11 bases, leaving 23 bases between the germline ends.